A single TCR beta chain is shown here with its context. The PCR was carried out with 60 Vbeta primers and 13 Jbeta primers. Clones were sequenced by immunoSEQ multiplex PCR, and TCRdb holds only the in-frame ones, with some missing. The sample consists of around 53,000 clones, approximately 82% of them appearing once. This CDR3 contains 14 residues. In germline, CDR1 is SGHVS, CDR2 FQNEAQ. V gave up 4 bases and J gave up 6 bases; unmatched junction bases: 8. This specimen comes from a study of cytomegalovirus exposure and HLA in healthy donors. Input material: PBMCs. The clonotype originates from a man in his fifties in good health and CMV-seronegative. The chain links TRBV7-8 to TRBJ1-1; 7 bases map to TRBD1. The DNA for the CDR3 is TGTGCCAGCAGCTCGAACCCCGGACAGGCTGAAGCTTTCTTT. Translating it yields CASSSNPGQAEAFF.